The 26 T cell receptor beta chains given below trace back to one sample, sequenced in a study of CXCR3-negative and CXCR3-positive naive CD8 T cells. Study findings and constraints: CXCR3-expressing naive cells carried TRB CDR3s more hydrophobic than those of CXCR3-negative naive cells.

These receptors' antigens are unknown. The TRB cDNA libraries were prepared by 5' RACE with UMI labels. TCRdb reprocessed the 5' RACE reads, keeping one entry per CDR3 protein, no DNA. The record lists about 150,000 distinct CDR3 sequences, of which the ten most abundant hold 0.41%. The sample was naive CXCR3+ CD8+ T cells from blood. Subset in this sample: CD45RO-CCR7+CD27+CD95- naive CD8+ T cells expressing CXCR3 (TNR3+). The origin of the receptors is a human donor in good health. Some clones in this sample may be carry-over from other donors' samples.

The chain recombines TRBV12-3 or TRBV12-4 with TRBJ2-5; the D call from TCRdb, TRBD1, cannot be confirmed without DNA. The CDR3 runs 15 residues. The CDR3 is CASRRQGYTWETQYF.

CDR3 in amino acids: CASARGQGGTEAFF. This chain links TRBV7-9 with TRBJ1-1; TCRdb selects TRBD1, and the lack of DNA leaves this call unchecked. CDR1 and CDR2 from the germline V gene are SEHNR and FQNEAQ (reference sequence). The CDR3 extends over 14 amino acids.

The chain is built from TRBV7-7 and TRBJ2-1; TCRdb's D call of TRBD2 is untestable without DNA. The CDR3 length is 13 residues. The germline CDR1 and CDR2 sequences are SSHAT and FNYEAQ (reference sequence). The CDR3 sequence is CASSWDSDNEQFF.

The V call is TRBV5-6, the J call TRBJ2-5; checking the TCRdb D call of TRBD1 is not possible without DNA. The length of the CDR3 is 16 residues. Germline CDR1 and CDR2: SGHDT and YYEEEE. The chain's CDR3 is CASSLVGGREQETQYF. Supplemented by reference TRBV5-6 and TRBJ2-5, the full variable domain reads DAGVTQSPTHLIKTRGQQVTLRCSPKSGHDTVSWYQQALGQGPQFIFQYYEEEERQRGNFPDRFSGHQFPNYSSELNVNALLLGDSALYLCASSLVGGREQETQYFGPGTRLLVL.

V gene TRBV7-9 combines with J gene TRBJ2-3; TCRdb indicates TRBD1, and absent DNA this call remains unverified. Germline V gene lookup returns CDR1 SEHNR and CDR2 FQNEAQ (reference sequence). The CDR3 totals 17 residues. The CDR3 here is CASSLWEVDRATDTQYF.

This chain uses TRBV19 with TRBJ1-5. CDR1 and CDR2 (germline): LNHDA, SQIVND (reference sequence). There are 13 residues in the CDR3. CDR3 sequence reads: CASSIGWNQPQHF.

V is TRBV5-1 and J is TRBJ2-1; TCRdb calls TRBD2, which cannot be checked without DNA. Germline V gives CDR1 SGHRS, CDR2 YFSETQ. The CDR3 contains 15 residues. CDR3 loop: CASSFRGGAGNEQFF.

The V call is TRBV4-1, the J call TRBJ2-7. Germline CDR1 and CDR2: MGHRA and YSYEKL. CDR3 length: 13 amino acids. CDR3 sequence: CASSQEGNYEQYF.

This chain joins TRBV29-1 and TRBJ2-1; TCRdb's assignment of TRBD2 cannot be checked, as there is no DNA. Germline V gene data show CDR1 as SQVTM and CDR2 as ANQGSEA. The CDR3 extends over 13 amino acids. The CDR3 sequence is CSSTGGAEVSTFF.

V and J are TRBV6-5 and TRBJ2-7; TCRdb gives TRBD2 as the D gene, but with no DNA this cannot be confirmed. The CDR3 length is 14 residues. Germline V gene sequence: CDR1 MNHEY, CDR2 SVGAGI. CDR3: CTSPPGRGGYEQYF.

The V and J genes are TRBV27 and TRBJ2-7; TCRdb designates TRBD1, a call that cannot be tested without DNA. CDR1 and CDR2 (germline): MNHEY, SMNVEV (reference sequence). This CDR3 is built from 11 residues. The CDR3 reads CATGGSYEQYF.

V gene TRBV24-1 combines with J gene TRBJ2-7. This CDR3 is built from 15 residues. Germline lookup yields CDR1 KGHDR and CDR2 SFDVKD. The CDR3 spells CATSDSDGTSYEQYF.

This sequence joins TRBV3-1 and TRBJ1-5. Germline V gives CDR1 LGHDT, CDR2 YNNKEL (reference sequence). The CDR3 totals 12 residues. The CDR3 loop is CASSFGNQPQHF.

This chain links TRBV29-1 with TRBJ1-1; TCRdb designates TRBD1, a call that cannot be tested without DNA. From germline, CDR1 is SQVTM and CDR2 ANQGSEA. CDR3 length equals 12 residues. The CDR3 spells CSVVGERAEAFF.

This chain links TRBV11-2 with TRBJ2-2; TCRdb's assignment of TRBD1 cannot be checked, as there is no DNA. There are 16 residues in the CDR3. Germline assignment: CDR1 SGHAT and CDR2 FQNNGV. CDR3 sequence: CASSLARLRDTGELFF.

V is TRBV12-3 or TRBV12-4 and J is TRBJ2-1; TCRdb's D call, TRBD1, is unchecked because there is no DNA. CDR3 length equals 14 residues. The CDR3: CATRPLTSHAQQFF.

The chain combines TRBV9 with TRBJ1-2. Germline CDR1 is SGDLS and CDR2 is YYNGEE. CDR3 size: 12 residues. The CDR3 spells CASSAASYGYTF. Looking up the rest from reference TRBV9 and TRBJ1-2 gives the full variable domain: DSGVTQTPKHLITATGQRVTLRCSPRSGDLSVYWYQQSLDQGLQFLIQYYNGEERAKGNILERFSAQQFPDLHSELNLSSLELGDSALYFCASSAASYGYTFGSGTRLTVV.

The chain recombines TRBV12-3 or TRBV12-4 with TRBJ2-5; with no DNA, the TCRdb D assignment of TRBD1 cannot be verified. The CDR3 is 14 residues long. The CDR3: CASSYGTDQETQYF.

The chain couples TRBV10-3 to TRBJ2-1; TCRdb designates TRBD1, a call that cannot be tested without DNA. CDR3 length: 18 residues. From germline, CDR1 is ENHRY and CDR2 SYGVKD. The CDR3 sequence is CAISLDRGTRHRDNEQFF.

The CDR3 loop is CTSSRIAGLEQFF. This chain uses TRBV7-9 with TRBJ2-1; as DNA is missing, the TRBD2 call by TCRdb cannot be tested. CDR3 length: 13 residues. Germline CDR1 SEHNR, CDR2 FQNEAQ (reference sequence).

The genes are TRBV7-9 and TRBJ2-1; TCRdb calls TRBD2, which cannot be checked without DNA. CDR1 SEHNR and CDR2 FQNEAQ come from the germline V gene (reference sequence). There are 15 residues in the CDR3. The CDR3 is CASSPQGLASYEQFF.

This chain connects TRBV6-4 to TRBJ2-2; as DNA is missing, the TRBD2 call by TCRdb cannot be tested. CDR3 length equals 15 residues. The germline gives CDR1 MRHNA, CDR2 SNTAGT. The CDR3 is CASSENAGVGGELFF.

This chain joins TRBV29-1 and TRBJ2-5. The germline CDR1 and CDR2 sequences are SQVTM and ANQGSEA. The CDR3 extends over 14 amino acids. CDR3 protein: CSVEAPITQETQYF.

The V call is TRBV27, the J call TRBJ2-3; the D call of TRBD1 rests on TCRdb alone, since no DNA is present to check it. The CDR3 extends over 13 amino acids. Germline V gene data show CDR1 as MNHEY and CDR2 as SMNVEV (reference sequence). Here the CDR3 reads CASRDSHTDTQYF.

This chain uses TRBV12-5 with TRBJ1-5; TCRdb's D call of TRBD1 is untestable without DNA. This CDR3 contains 12 residues. Germline V gene sequence: CDR1 LGHNT, CDR2 FRNRAP. The CDR3 reads CARSDRYQPQHF.

The chain is built from TRBV7-9 and TRBJ2-7; checking the TCRdb D call of TRBD1 is not possible without DNA. From germline, CDR1 is SEHNR and CDR2 FQNEAQ (reference sequence). CDR3 length: 13 amino acids. CDR3 protein: CASSLAGDYEQYF.